The clone carrying this T cell receptor beta chain came up many times. Time point: longitudinal time-point 2. This sample is part of a study of neurological immune-mediated disorders. The authors produced cDNA by 5'RACE using 10-nucleotide random UMIs. One entry per CDR3 protein, called by TCRdb with MiXCR from the 5' RACE reads. The sample holds 70,000 to 90,000 distinct CDR3 sequences, 5.8% seen once. The receptor comes from a woman aged 55-69 years with multiple sclerosis. The sample was PBMCs.

The CDR3, as DNA: TGCGCCAGCAGCTTGGCAGAAGGGATCTACGAGCAGTACTTC. This encodes CASSLAEGIYEQYF. V usage is TRBV5-1 and J usage is TRBJ2-7; no definite D call. Deletions cut 0 bases from V and 3 bases from J, with 10 bases between. The germline CDR1 and CDR2 sequences are SGHRS and YFSETQ. The CDR3 has 14 amino acids.